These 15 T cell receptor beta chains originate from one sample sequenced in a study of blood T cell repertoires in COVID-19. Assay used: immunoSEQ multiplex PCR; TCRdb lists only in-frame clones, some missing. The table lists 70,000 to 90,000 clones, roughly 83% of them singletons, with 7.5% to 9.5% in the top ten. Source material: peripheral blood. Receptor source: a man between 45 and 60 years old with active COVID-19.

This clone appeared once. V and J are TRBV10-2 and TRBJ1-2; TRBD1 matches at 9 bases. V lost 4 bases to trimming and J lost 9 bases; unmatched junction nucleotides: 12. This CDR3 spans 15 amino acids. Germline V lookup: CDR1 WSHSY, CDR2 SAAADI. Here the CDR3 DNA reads TGCGCCAGCAGTGCCTTCCCTACAGGGGGCAGAAGCTACACCTTC. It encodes CASSAFPTGGRSYTF.

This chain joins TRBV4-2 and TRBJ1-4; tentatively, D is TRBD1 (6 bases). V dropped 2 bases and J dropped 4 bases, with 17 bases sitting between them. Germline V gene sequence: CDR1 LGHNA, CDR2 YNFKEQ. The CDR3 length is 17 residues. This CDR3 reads CASSQNIGGGGNEKLFF. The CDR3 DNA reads TGTGCCAGCAGCCAAAATATTGGGGGCGGAGGTAATGAAAAACTGTTTTTT.

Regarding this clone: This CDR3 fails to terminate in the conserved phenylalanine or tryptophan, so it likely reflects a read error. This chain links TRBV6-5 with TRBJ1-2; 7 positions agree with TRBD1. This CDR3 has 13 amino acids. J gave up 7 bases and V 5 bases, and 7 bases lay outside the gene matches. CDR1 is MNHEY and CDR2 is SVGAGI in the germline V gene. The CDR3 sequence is CASSLIEGAGYTI. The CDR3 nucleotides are TGTGCCAGCAGTCTGATCGAGGGGGCTGGCTACACCATC.

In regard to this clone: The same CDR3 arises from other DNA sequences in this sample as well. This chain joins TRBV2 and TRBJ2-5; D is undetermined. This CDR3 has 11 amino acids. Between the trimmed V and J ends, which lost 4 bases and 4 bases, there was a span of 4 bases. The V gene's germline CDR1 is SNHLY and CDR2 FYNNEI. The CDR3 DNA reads TGTGCCAGCAGTGCGGGAGAGACCCAGTACTTC. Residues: CASSAGETQYF.

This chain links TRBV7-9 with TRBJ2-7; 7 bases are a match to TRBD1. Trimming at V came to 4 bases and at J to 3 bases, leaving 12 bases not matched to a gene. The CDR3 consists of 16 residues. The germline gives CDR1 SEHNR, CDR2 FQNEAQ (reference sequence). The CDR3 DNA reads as TGTGCCAGCAGCTCAGCTGAATTACAGGGGTTCTACGAGCAGTACTTC. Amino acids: CASSSAELQGFYEQYF.

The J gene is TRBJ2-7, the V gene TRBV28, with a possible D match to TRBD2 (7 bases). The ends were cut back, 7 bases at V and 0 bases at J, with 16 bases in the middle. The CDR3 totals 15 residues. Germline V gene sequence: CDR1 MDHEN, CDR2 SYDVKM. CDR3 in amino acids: CASKKGGVSSYEQYF. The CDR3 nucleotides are TGTGCCAGCAAAAAAGGGGGGGTGAGCTCCTACGAGCAGTACTTC. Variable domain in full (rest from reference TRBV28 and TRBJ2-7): DVKVTQSSRYLVKRTGEKVFLECVQDMDHENMFWYRQDPGLGLRLIYFSYDVKMKEKGDIPEGYSVSREKKERFSLILESASTNQTSMYLCASKKGGVSSYEQYFGPGTRLTVT.

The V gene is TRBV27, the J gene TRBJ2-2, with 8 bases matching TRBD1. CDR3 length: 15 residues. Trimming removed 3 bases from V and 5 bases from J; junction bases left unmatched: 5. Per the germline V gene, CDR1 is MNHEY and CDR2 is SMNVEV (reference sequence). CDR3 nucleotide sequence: TGTGCCAGCAGTTTTGGCAGGGGGCCGACCGGGGAGCTGTTTTTT. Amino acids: CASSFGRGPTGELFF.

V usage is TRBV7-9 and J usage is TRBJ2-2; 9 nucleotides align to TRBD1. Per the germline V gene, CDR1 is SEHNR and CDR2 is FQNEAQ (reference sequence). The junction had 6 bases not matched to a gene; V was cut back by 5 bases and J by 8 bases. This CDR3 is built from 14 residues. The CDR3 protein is CASSRTGEYGELFF. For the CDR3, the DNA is TGTGCCAGCAGCCGGACAGGGGAATATGGGGAGCTGTTTTTT.

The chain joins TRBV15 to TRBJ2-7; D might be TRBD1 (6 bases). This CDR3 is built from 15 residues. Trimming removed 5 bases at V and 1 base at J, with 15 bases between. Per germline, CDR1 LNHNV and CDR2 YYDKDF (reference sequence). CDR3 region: CATSRTRGRSYEQYF. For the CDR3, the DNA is TGTGCCACCAGCCGGACCAGGGGACGGTCCTACGAGCAGTACTTC.

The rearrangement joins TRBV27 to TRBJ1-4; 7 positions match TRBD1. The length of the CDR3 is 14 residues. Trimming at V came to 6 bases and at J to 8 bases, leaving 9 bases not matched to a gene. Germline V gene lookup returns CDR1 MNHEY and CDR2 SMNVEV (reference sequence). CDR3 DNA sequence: TGTGCCAGCAGCACGAAAACAGGGGCCGAAAAACTGTTTTTT. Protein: CASSTKTGAEKLFF.

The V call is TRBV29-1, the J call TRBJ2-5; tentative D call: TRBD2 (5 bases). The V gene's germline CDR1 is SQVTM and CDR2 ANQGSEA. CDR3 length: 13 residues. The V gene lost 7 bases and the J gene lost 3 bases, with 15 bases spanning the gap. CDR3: CSAARVGEETQYF. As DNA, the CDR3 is TGCAGCGCCGCTAGGGTGGGAGAAGAGACCCAGTACTTC.

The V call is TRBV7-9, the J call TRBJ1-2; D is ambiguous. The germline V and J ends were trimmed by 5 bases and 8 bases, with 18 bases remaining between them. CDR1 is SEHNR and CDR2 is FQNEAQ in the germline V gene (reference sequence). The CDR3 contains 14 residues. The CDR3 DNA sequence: TGTGCCAGCAGCCCCTTCGAGGGTCAAGGCGGCTACACCTTC. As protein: CASSPFEGQGGYTF.

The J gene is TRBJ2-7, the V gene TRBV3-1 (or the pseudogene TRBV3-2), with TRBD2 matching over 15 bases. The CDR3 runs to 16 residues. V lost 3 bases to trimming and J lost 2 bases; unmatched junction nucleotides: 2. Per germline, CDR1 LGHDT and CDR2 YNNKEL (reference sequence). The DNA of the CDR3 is TGTGCCAGCAGCCAGGGACTAGCGGGGGGAACCTACGAGCAGTACTTC. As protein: CASSQGLAGGTYEQYF.

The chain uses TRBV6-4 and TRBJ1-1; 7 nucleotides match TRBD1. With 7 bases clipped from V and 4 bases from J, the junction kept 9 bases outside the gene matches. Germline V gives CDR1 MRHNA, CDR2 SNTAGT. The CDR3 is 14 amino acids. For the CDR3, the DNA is TGTGCCAGCAAGACCCAGGGGGAAAGCACTGAAGCTTTCTTT. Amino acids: CASKTQGESTEAFF.

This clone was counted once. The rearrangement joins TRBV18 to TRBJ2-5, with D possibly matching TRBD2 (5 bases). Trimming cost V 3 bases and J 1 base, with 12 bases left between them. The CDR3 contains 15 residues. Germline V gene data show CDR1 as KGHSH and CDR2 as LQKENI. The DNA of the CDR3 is TGTGCCAGCTCACCTGGAGGCAACCTCCAAGAGACCCAGTACTTC. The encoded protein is CASSPGGNLQETQYF.